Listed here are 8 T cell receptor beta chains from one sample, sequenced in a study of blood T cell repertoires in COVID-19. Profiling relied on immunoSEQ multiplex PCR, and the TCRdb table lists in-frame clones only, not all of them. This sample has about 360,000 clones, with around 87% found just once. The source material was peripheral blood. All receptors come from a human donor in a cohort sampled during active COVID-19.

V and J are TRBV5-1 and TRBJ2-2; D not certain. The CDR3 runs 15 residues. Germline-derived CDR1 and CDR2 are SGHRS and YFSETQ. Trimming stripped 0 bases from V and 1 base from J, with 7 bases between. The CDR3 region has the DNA TGCGCCAGCAGCTTGGAGAGACAGAACACCGGGGAGCTGTTTTTT. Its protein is CASSLERQNTGELFF. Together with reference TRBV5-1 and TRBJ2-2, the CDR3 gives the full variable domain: KAGVTQTPRYLIKTRGQQVTLSCSPISGHRSVSWYQQTPGQGLQFLFEYFSETQRNKGNFPGRFSGRQFSNSRSEMNVSTLELGDSALYLCASSLERQNTGELFFGEGSRLTVL.

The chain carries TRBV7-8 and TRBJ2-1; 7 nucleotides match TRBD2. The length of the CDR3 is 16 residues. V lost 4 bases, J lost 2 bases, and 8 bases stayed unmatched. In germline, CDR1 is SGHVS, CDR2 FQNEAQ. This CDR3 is CASSSPPSGPYNEQFF. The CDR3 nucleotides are TGTGCCAGCAGCTCACCGCCTAGCGGTCCCTACAATGAGCAGTTCTTC.

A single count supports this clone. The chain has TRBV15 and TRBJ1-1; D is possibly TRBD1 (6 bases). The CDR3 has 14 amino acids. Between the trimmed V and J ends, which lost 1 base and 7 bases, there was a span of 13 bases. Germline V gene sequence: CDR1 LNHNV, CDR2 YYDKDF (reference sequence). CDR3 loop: CATSRAPWGHEAFF. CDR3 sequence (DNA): TGTGCCACCAGCAGAGCCCCTTGGGGACATGAAGCTTTCTTT.

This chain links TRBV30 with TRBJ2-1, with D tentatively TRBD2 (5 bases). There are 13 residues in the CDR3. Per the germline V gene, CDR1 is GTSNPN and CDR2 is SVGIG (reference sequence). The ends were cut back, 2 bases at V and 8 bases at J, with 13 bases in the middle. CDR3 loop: CAWSYTSKDEQFF. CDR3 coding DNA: TGTGCCTGGAGTTATACTAGTAAGGATGAGCAGTTCTTC. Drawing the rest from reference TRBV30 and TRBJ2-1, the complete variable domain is SQTIHQWPATLVQPVGSPLSLECTVEGTSNPNLYWYRQAAGRGLQLLFYSVGIGQISSEVPQNLSASRPQDRQFILSSKKLLLSDSGFYLCAWSYTSKDEQFFGPGTRLTVL.

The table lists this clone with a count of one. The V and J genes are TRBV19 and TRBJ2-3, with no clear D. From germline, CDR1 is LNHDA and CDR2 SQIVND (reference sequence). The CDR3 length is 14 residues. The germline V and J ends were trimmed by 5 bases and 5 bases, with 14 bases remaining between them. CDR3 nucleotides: TGTGCCAGTAGTCCCGGCGGTCTGGTAGATACGCAGTATTTT. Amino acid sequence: CASSPGGLVDTQYF.

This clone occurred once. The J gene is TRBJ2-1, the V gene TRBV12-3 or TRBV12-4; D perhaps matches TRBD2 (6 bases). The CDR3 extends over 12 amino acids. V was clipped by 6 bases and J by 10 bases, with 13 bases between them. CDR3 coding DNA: TGTGCCAGCAGACCTGGGGGGAGCGAGCAGTTCTTC. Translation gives CASRPGGSEQFF.

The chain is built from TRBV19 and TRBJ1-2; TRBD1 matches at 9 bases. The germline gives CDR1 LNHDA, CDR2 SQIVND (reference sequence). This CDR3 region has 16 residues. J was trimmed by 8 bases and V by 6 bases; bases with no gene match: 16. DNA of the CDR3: TGTGCCAGTAGCATACAGGGGGCCTCGCCTTCGGGCGGCTACACCTTC. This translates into CASSIQGASPSGGYTF.

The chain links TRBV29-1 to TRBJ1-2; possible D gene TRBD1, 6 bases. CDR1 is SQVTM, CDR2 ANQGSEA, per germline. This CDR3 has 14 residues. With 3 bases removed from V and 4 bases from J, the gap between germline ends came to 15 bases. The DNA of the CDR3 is TGCAGCGTTGACGGGGCCCTGGGGGCCTATGGCTACACCTTC. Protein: CSVDGALGAYGYTF.